This record concerns one TCR beta chain sequence. These data belong to a study of blood T cell repertoires in COVID-19. The table came from immunoSEQ multiplex PCR; TCRdb's copy has only in-frame clones and leaves some out. The top ten clones hold more than 0.25% of a sample with just over 650,000 clones, 90% of them seen once. V dropped 2 bases and J dropped 0; count of bases not matched to a gene: 5. Germline-derived CDR1 and CDR2 are MGHDK and SYGVNS. The CDR3 sequence is 16 residues long. The genes are TRBV25-1 and TRBJ2-3; TRBD2 aligns across 7 bases. The sequence was obtained from a woman between 18 and 29 years old with acute or convalescent COVID-19. The sequenced sample was peripheral blood. CDR3 nucleotide sequence: TGTGCCAGCAGTGAACCTCGGGGGGTCAGCACAGATACGCAGTATTTT. Amino acid sequence: CASSEPRGVSTDTQYF.